This note documents a single TCR beta chain sequence. These data belong to a study of blood T cell repertoires in COVID-19. Study in general: Donors in the United States, Italy and Spain gave samples during acute or convalescent COVID-19. The analysed material was cDNA or gDNA that came from T cells, B-cell-depleted T cells, or PBMCs.

In the original workflow: Amplification with reference gene primers provided the estimates of nucleated cell counts. Some clones are missing from TCRdb's copy, which holds only in-frame ones; the method was immunoSEQ multiplex PCR. The DNA gave D and trimming, while V, J and clone size come from that table. The sample lists under 100,000 clones; around four fifths were seen once. CDR3 length equals 15 residues. The germline CDR1 and CDR2 sequences are KGHSH and LQKENI. The V end was cut by 2 bases, the J end by 0 bases, with 10 bases between. This chain connects TRBV18 to TRBJ1-2, with D uncertain. Sequencing input: peripheral blood. The receptor's source is a woman in her sixties with acute or convalescent COVID-19. The CDR3 region has the DNA TGTGCCAGCTCACCATCAGCGGACTCTAACTATGGCTACACCTTC. Translation gives CASSPSADSNYGYTF.